The 13 T cell receptor beta chains reported below all come from one sample, sequenced in a study of blood T cells in healthy people across ages. For the second PCR, which ran for about 6 to 11 cycles, a sample-barcoded 5' primer and a J-beta primer mix were used. A single record per CDR3 protein comes from TCRdb applying MiXCR to the 5' RACE reads. Counted here are approximately 850,000 distinct CDR3 sequences, more than 40% occurring once; the ten biggest clones make up about a fifth. Sequenced input: blood. Source of these receptors: a man in his 60s in good health.

The chain employs TRBV7-2 and TRBJ1-2, with D possibly TRBD1 on 6 matching bases. The CDR3 runs to 13 residues. V was trimmed by 4 bases and J by 4 bases, leaving 10 bases between them. Germline lookup yields CDR1 SGHTA and CDR2 FQGNSA. CDR3 amino acids: CASSSDRFYGYTF. The CDR3 region has the DNA TGTGCCAGCAGCTCTGACAGGTTCTATGGCTACACCTTC.

V and J are TRBV6-5 and TRBJ1-1, with D uncertain. CDR3 length: 13 residues. The V end lost 1 base, the J end lost 1 base, and 4 bases lay between the germline ends. The germline V gene has CDR1 MNHEY and CDR2 SVGAGI. CDR3 sequence: CASSYLQNTEAFF. DNA for the CDR3: TGTGCCAGCAGTTACTTGCAGAACACTGAAGCTTTCTTT.

This sequence joins TRBV12-3 or TRBV12-4 and TRBJ2-7; TRBD1 matches at 7 bases. CDR3 size: 19 residues. Germline trimming cut 6 bases from V and 7 bases from J; bases unmatched to any gene: 27. Here the CDR3 reads CASSPLPGQPFSSYNEQYF. DNA of the CDR3: TGTGCCAGCAGCCCGTTACCGGGACAGCCTTTTTCTTCCTACAATGAGCAGTACTTC.

V is TRBV24-1 and J is TRBJ2-3; D is possibly TRBD2 (6 bases). The CDR3 covers 14 residues. The germline V gene encodes CDR1 KGHDR and CDR2 SFDVKD. Trimming cost V 6 bases and J 2 bases, with 11 bases left between them. For the CDR3, the DNA is TGTGCCACCAGTTCCCGCGGGGACACAGATACGCAGTATTTT. It codes for CATSSRGDTDTQYF.

As concerns this clonotype: Compared with germline, one end of the junction differs, possibly owing to a read error. The chain employs TRBV20-1 and TRBJ1-1; D gene unclear. The germline V gene has CDR1 DFQATT and CDR2 SNEGSKA (reference sequence). CDR3 length: 12 amino acids. Here the CDR3 reads CISGDMNTEAFF. Here the CDR3 DNA reads TGTATCAGCGGTGACATGAACACTGAAGCTTTCTTT.

The rearrangement links TRBV11-1 to TRBJ2-3; 11 bases match TRBD2. Per the germline V gene, CDR1 is SGHAT and CDR2 is FQDESV (reference sequence). CDR3 length: 16 amino acids. V shed 5 bases, J shed 2 bases, and the junction held 6 bases outside the gene matches. CDR3 sequence (DNA): TGTGCCAGCAGCCCCCGACTAGCGGGGACCACAGATACGCAGTATTTT. This translates into CASSPRLAGTTDTQYF.

The chain links TRBV19 to TRBJ2-1, with 13 bases lining up with TRBD2. After removal of 1 base from V and 4 bases from J, the junction contained 1 base not matched to a gene. The CDR3 is 16 residues long. Germline lookup yields CDR1 LNHDA and CDR2 SQIVND (reference sequence). The CDR3 protein is CASSIGGLAGYNEQFF. DNA for the CDR3: TGTGCCAGTAGTATAGGGGGACTAGCGGGGTACAATGAGCAGTTCTTC.

This clonotype was counted ten times or more. The chain uses TRBV14 and TRBJ1-6; the D is unclear. This CDR3 region has 14 residues. Germline CDR1 reads SGHDN; CDR2 reads FVKESK. V was clipped by 0 bases and J by 9 bases, with 9 bases between them. The CDR3 coding sequence is TGTGCCAGCAGCCAAGATCTTGACCTTTCACCCCTCCACTTT. Translation: CASSQDLDLSPLHF.

The chain recombines TRBV7-2 with TRBJ2-7; D is unclear. With 5 bases removed from V and 3 bases from J, the gap between germline ends came to 14 bases. CDR1 is SGHTA and CDR2 is FQGNSA in the germline V gene. CDR3 length: 14 amino acids. This CDR3 reads CASSVTKGHYEQYF. The CDR3 coding sequence is TGTGCCAGCAGCGTAACGAAGGGCCACTACGAGCAGTACTTC.

In nucleotides, the CDR3 is TGTGCCAGCAGCCCCGGGGCAGGGTGGAATCAGCCCCAGCATTTT. Its translation is CASSPGAGWNQPQHF. The chain is built from TRBV12-3 or TRBV12-4 and TRBJ1-5; D is possibly TRBD1 (5 bases). The V end lost 6 bases, the J end lost 4 bases, and 16 bases lay between the germline ends. This CDR3 has 15 amino acids.

This clonotype was picked up a small number of times. The chain employs TRBV25-1 and TRBJ2-3; 7 nucleotides match TRBD1. The germline gives CDR1 MGHDK, CDR2 SYGVNS. Losses at the gene ends were 1 base for V and 6 bases for J; bases not matched to a gene: 13. The CDR3 has 17 residues. CDR3 coding DNA: TGTGCCAGCAGTGAATCCTTGGGACAGCTCTCAGGGGATACGCAGTATTTT. Protein: CASSESLGQLSGDTQYF.

The V call is TRBV28, the J call TRBJ1-2; no definite D call. The germline gives CDR1 MDHEN, CDR2 SYDVKM. Trimming removed 7 bases from V and 7 bases from J, with 16 bases in between. The CDR3 has 13 amino acids. The CDR3 loop reads CASNLDPPSGYTF. In DNA, the CDR3 is TGTGCCAGCAACCTAGACCCTCCTTCTGGCTACACCTTC.

The rearrangement links TRBV20-1 to TRBJ2-1; 7 bases fit TRBD1. CDR1 and CDR2 (germline): DFQATT, SNEGSKA (reference sequence). The CDR3 runs 14 residues. Germline trimming cut 2 bases from V and 2 bases from J; bases unmatched to any gene: 3. DNA of the CDR3: TGCAGTGCTAGAAGGGGGCCCGCCTACAATGAGCAGTTCTTC. Translation gives CSARRGPAYNEQFF.